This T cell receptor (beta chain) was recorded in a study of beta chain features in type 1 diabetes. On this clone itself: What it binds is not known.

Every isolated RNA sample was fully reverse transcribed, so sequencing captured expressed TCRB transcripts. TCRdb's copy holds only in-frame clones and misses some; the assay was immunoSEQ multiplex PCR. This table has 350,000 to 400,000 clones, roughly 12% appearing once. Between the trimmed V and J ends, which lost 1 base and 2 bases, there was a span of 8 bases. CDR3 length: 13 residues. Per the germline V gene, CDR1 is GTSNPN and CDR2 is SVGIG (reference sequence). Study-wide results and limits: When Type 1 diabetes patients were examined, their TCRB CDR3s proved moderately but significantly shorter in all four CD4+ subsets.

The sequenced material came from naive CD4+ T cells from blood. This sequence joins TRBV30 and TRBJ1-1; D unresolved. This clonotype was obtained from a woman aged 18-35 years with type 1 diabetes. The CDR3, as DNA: TGTGCCTGGAGTGGGGCCCTAAACACTGAAGCTTTCTTT. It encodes CAWSGALNTEAFF.